This T cell receptor beta chain came from a study of blood T cell repertoires in COVID-19. Study as a whole: Italy, Spain and the United States were the sources of the convalescent and acute COVID-19 samples. Sources were T cells, B-cell-depleted T cells, or PBMCs; the material itself was cDNA or gDNA.

This CDR3 is built from 15 residues. CDR1 is GTSNPN and CDR2 is SVGIG in the germline V gene (reference sequence). V shed 2 bases, J shed 6 bases, and the junction held 5 bases outside the gene matches. As originally analysed: Nucleated cell number was recorded as an estimate derived from reference gene primer amplification. Profiled with immunoSEQ multiplex PCR; TCRdb holds only in-frame clones, not every one. That table is the source of V, J and clone size, and D and trimming were worked out from the DNA. The sample includes roughly 68,000 clones, roughly 84% of them seen just once. This clone appeared a single time.

Sequencing was done on a sample of peripheral blood. The clonotype comes from a woman aged 45-60 years with acute or convalescent COVID-19. V usage is TRBV30 and J usage is TRBJ1-5; 12 positions match TRBD1. The CDR3 nucleotides read TGTGCCTGGAGTCCGGGACAGGGGGCTGGTCAGCCCCAGCATTTT. Amino acids: CAWSPGQGAGQPQHF. Combining the CDR3 with reference TRBV30 and TRBJ1-5 gives the whole variable domain SQTIHQWPATLVQPVGSPLSLECTVEGTSNPNLYWYRQAAGRGLQLLFYSVGIGQISSEVPQNLSASRPQDRQFILSSKKLLLSDSGFYLCAWSPGQGAGQPQHFGDGTRLSIL.